The present T cell receptor (beta chain) was sequenced within a study of cytomegalovirus exposure and HLA in healthy donors. Study-wide context: As released early, the data held roughly 85 million unique TCRs from HLA-typed donors. Overall study results and limits: Later analysis showed TCR association rates varying by HLA locus, highest for DRB1 and lowest for HLA-C. In a later analysis, an Asian-associated ancestry cluster reportedly showed fewer N-insertions than the approximately 620-donor mean.

In the PCR, 60 Vbeta and 13 Jbeta primers were used. Generated by immunoSEQ multiplex PCR, the TCRdb table keeps only in-frame clones and is missing some. The table has 170,000 or so clones, 78% seen once; the top ten hold approximately 3.1%. As concerns this clone: Its cognate antigen is unknown.

The TCR sequence derives from a woman aged 40 to 50 in good health and CMV-seronegative. The sequenced sample consisted of PBMCs.

CDR3 sequence reads: CASSLPRGGVETQYF. The CDR3 nucleotides are TGTGCCAGCAGCCTTCCTCGCGGGGGGGTAGAGACCCAGTACTTC. This chain uses TRBV7-8 with TRBJ2-5, with 9 bases fitting TRBD2. Trimming at V came to 5 bases and at J to 4 bases, leaving 8 bases not matched to a gene. Germline V gives CDR1 SGHVS, CDR2 FQNEAQ. This CDR3 has 15 amino acids.